These 20 T cell receptor beta chains were sequenced from one sample in a study of human T cells and chemical hapten exposure. TCRdb redid the calling of the RACE reads with MiXCR, one entry per CDR3 protein. The sample has 130,000 or so distinct CDR3 sequences; around 8.3% are singletons. Time point given: healthy volunteer bleed at 2 weeks. Unfractionated whole blood yielded the extracted total RNA. Sequenced: whole blood. Receptors were obtained from a male donor in good health. Some clones in this sample may be carry-over from other donors' samples.

The rearrangement links TRBV2 to TRBJ1-5, with D possibly being TRBD1 (5 bases). The CDR3 loop spans 13 amino acids. Per the germline V gene, CDR1 is SNHLY and CDR2 is FYNNEI. Trimming took 7 bases from V and 5 from J, leaving 12 bases between them. Here the CDR3 reads CASTWGDDQPQHF. CDR3 coding DNA: TGTGCCAGCACATGGGGCGACGATCAGCCCCAGCATTTT.

V is TRBV5-4 and J is TRBJ2-7; the match to TRBD2 covers 7 bases. The germline V gene encodes CDR1 SGHNT and CDR2 YYREEE (reference sequence). The CDR3 length is 13 residues. V lost 6 bases to trimming and J lost 5 bases; unmatched junction nucleotides: 8. The CDR3 is CASTSGVSNEQYF. Written as DNA, the CDR3 is TGTGCCAGCACCAGCGGGGTGTCCAACGAGCAGTACTTC.

This clonotype turned up a few times. The chain carries TRBV20-1 and TRBJ2-1, with 13 bases fitting TRBD2. The CDR3 spans 16 residues. The junction had 8 bases not matched to a gene; V was cut back by 3 bases and J by 6 bases. Germline V CDR1 and CDR2: DFQATT, SNEGSKA (reference sequence). The CDR3 sequence is CSASSPGTSGTNEQFF. CDR3 DNA: TGCAGTGCTAGTTCCCCCGGGACTAGCGGGACCAATGAGCAGTTCTTC.

This clonotype appeared many times. The genes are TRBV19 and TRBJ2-1, with 9 positions matching TRBD2. The CDR3 consists of 15 residues. With 5 bases clipped from V and 0 bases from J, the junction kept 2 bases outside the gene matches. Per germline, CDR1 LNHDA and CDR2 SQIVND (reference sequence). As DNA, the CDR3 is TGTGCCAGTAGTGATAGCGGGAGCTCCTACAATGAGCAGTTCTTC. It specifies CASSDSGSSYNEQFF.

This clonotype was found many times. The chain couples TRBV2 to TRBJ1-5; D might be TRBD1 (6 bases). Germline CDR1 SNHLY, CDR2 FYNNEI. Trimming took 6 bases from V and 1 from J, leaving 13 bases between them. The CDR3 sequence is 15 residues long. The CDR3 coding sequence is TGTGCCAGCAGGCCCGGGACATTAAGCAATCAGCCCCAGCATTTT. Translating it yields CASRPGTLSNQPQHF.

The table lists this clonotype with a few counts. The chain has TRBV12-3 or TRBV12-4 and TRBJ2-2; 9 nucleotides align to TRBD2. The CDR3 has 16 amino acids. V shed 6 bases and J 4 bases; nucleotides not matched to a gene: 9. CDR3 nucleotide sequence: TGTGCCAGCAGACCGGGACTAGCACACTTCACCGGGGAGCTGTTTTTT. Amino acids: CASRPGLAHFTGELFF.

This chain connects TRBV4-1 to TRBJ1-5; D gene uncertain. Trimming took off 2 bases at V and 3 bases at J, with 8 bases between the two ends. The CDR3 extends over 14 amino acids. Per the germline V gene, CDR1 is MGHRA and CDR2 is YSYEKL. CDR3 loop: CASSQIPINQPQHF. The CDR3 DNA follows: TGCGCCAGCAGCCAAATACCTATCAATCAGCCCCAGCATTTT.

This clonotype was observed many times. The genes are TRBV29-1 and TRBJ1-3; a possible D gene is TRBD1 (6 bases). In germline, CDR1 is SQVTM, CDR2 ANQGSEA. CDR3 length: 13 residues. Trimming cost V 4 bases and J 2 bases, with 9 bases left between them. This CDR3 reads CSVGTGTGNTIYF. The CDR3 DNA reads TGCAGCGTTGGAACAGGGACTGGAAACACCATATATTTT.

The chain joins TRBV12-3 or TRBV12-4 to TRBJ1-6, with 7 positions matching TRBD1. CDR3 length equals 15 residues. Trimming removed 4 bases from V and 7 bases from J; junction bases left unmatched: 7. CDR3 region: CASSSGGSMNSPLHF. DNA of the CDR3: TGTGCCAGCAGTTCAGGGGGGAGTATGAATTCACCCCTCCACTTT.

The rearrangement joins TRBV4-1 to TRBJ1-1; no clear D gene. V was cut by 1 base and J by 2 bases, with 8 bases left in between. Germline V gene sequence: CDR1 MGHRA, CDR2 YSYEKL. This CDR3 contains 14 residues. CDR3 nucleotides: TGCGCCAGCAGCCAAGTTTGGGGAAACACTGAAGCTTTCTTT. It codes for CASSQVWGNTEAFF.

At least ten counts were recorded for this clonotype. CDR3 region: CASSQDFPGSSYNEQFF. The CDR3 region has the DNA TGCGCCAGCAGCCAAGATTTTCCGGGGAGCTCCTACAATGAGCAGTTCTTC. The chain combines TRBV4-3 with TRBJ2-1, with D possibly TRBD2 on 5 matching bases. Trimming stripped 0 bases from V and 0 bases from J, with 12 bases between. This CDR3 is 17 amino acids long. Germline CDR1 LGHNA, CDR2 YSLEER.

This clonotype was seen ten or more times. This rearrangement joins TRBV6-5 to TRBJ1-2; 7 bases line up with TRBD1. Germline V gene data show CDR1 as MNHEY and CDR2 as SVGAGI. Germline trimming cut 3 bases from V and 0 bases from J; bases unmatched to any gene: 4. This CDR3 is built from 15 residues. The CDR3 nucleotides are TGTGCCAGCAGTTATAGCCAGGGGGCTAACTATGGCTACACCTTC. Its protein is CASSYSQGANYGYTF.

This clonotype was counted ten times or more. The rearrangement joins TRBV4-1 to TRBJ2-7, with TRBD2 identical over 9 bases. V lost 1 base to trimming and J lost 0 bases; unmatched junction nucleotides: 4. Germline V lookup: CDR1 MGHRA, CDR2 YSYEKL. CDR3 length: 16 amino acids. The CDR3 DNA sequence: TGCGCCAGCAGCCAAGGGCTAGCGGGAAGCTCCTACGAGCAGTACTTC. Its translation is CASSQGLAGSSYEQYF.

The chain couples TRBV12-5 to TRBJ1-1, with TRBD1 matching 8 bases. CDR3 length: 16 residues. J was trimmed by 2 bases and V by 5 bases; bases with no gene match: 10. Germline CDR1 and CDR2: LGHNT and FRNRAP. The chain's CDR3 is CASGVPTGGTNTEAFF. As DNA, the CDR3 is TGTGCTAGTGGTGTCCCTACAGGGGGAACTAACACTGAAGCTTTCTTT.

This clonotype was seen only a few times. This rearrangement joins TRBV5-4 to TRBJ1-3; D perhaps matches TRBD1 (5 bases). Germline V gene data show CDR1 as SGHNT and CDR2 as YYREEE (reference sequence). Trimming pared 1 base from V and 0 bases from J, leaving 8 bases between. This CDR3 region has 15 residues. CDR3 amino acids: CASSLPTVSGNTIYF. In nucleotides, the CDR3 is TGTGCCAGCAGCTTGCCGACAGTCTCTGGAAACACCATATATTTT. The full variable domain, its missing parts supplied by reference TRBV5-4 and TRBJ1-3, is ETGVTQSPTHLIKTRGQQVTLRCSSQSGHNTVSWYQQALGQGPQFIFQYYREEENGRGNFPPRFSGLQFPNYSSELNVNALELDDSALYLCASSLPTVSGNTIYFGEGSWLTVV.

This clonotype was seen ten or more times. This sequence joins TRBV24-1 and TRBJ2-3, with 7 bases that match TRBD2. This CDR3 contains 14 residues. From germline, CDR1 is KGHDR and CDR2 SFDVKD. The junction had 2 bases not matched to a gene; V was cut back by 6 bases and J by 0 bases. CDR3 DNA: TGTGCCACCAGTAGCGGGGCGAGCACAGATACGCAGTATTTT. Translation gives CATSSGASTDTQYF.

This clonotype occurred many times. This CDR3 is CSATGTLKGTDTQYF. CDR3 DNA sequence: TGCAGTGCCACCGGGACCTTAAAGGGGACAGATACGCAGTATTTT. This chain links TRBV20-1 with TRBJ2-3; D could derive from TRBD1 or TRBD2 (5 bases each). Germline lookup yields CDR1 DFQATT and CDR2 SNEGSKA (reference sequence). CDR3 length: 15 amino acids. V lost 6 bases to trimming and J lost 3 bases, with 19 bases between them.

This clonotype showed up many times. The rearrangement joins TRBV27 to TRBJ2-3, with D perhaps being TRBD1 or TRBD2 (5 bases each). Looked up from germline, CDR1 is MNHEY and CDR2 is SMNVEV (reference sequence). V lost 2 bases, J lost 2 bases, and 23 bases lay in between. The CDR3 is 19 residues long. This CDR3 reads CASSLRGAGTTKNTDTQYF. In DNA, the CDR3 is TGTGCCAGCAGTTTAAGAGGAGCCGGGACCACCAAAAACACAGATACGCAGTATTTT.

This clonotype was counted only a few times. The V call is TRBV2, the J call TRBJ2-3; D gene ambiguous. Per the germline V gene, CDR1 is SNHLY and CDR2 is FYNNEI. Deletions cut 10 bases from V and 0 bases from J, with 11 bases between. This CDR3 contains 13 residues. Written as DNA, the CDR3 is TGTGCCACGTACGGACCTAGCACAGATACGCAGTATTTT. Translation: CATYGPSTDTQYF.

This clonotype appeared many times. This sequence joins TRBV2 and TRBJ2-7; 9 nucleotides line up with TRBD1. After removal of 3 bases from V and 2 bases from J, the junction contained 2 bases not matched to a gene. Germline V CDR1 and CDR2: SNHLY, FYNNEI. The CDR3 runs to 14 residues. The CDR3 DNA reads as TGTGCCAGCAGTGAGGGACAGGGAACCTACGAGCAGTACTTC. Translation: CASSEGQGTYEQYF.